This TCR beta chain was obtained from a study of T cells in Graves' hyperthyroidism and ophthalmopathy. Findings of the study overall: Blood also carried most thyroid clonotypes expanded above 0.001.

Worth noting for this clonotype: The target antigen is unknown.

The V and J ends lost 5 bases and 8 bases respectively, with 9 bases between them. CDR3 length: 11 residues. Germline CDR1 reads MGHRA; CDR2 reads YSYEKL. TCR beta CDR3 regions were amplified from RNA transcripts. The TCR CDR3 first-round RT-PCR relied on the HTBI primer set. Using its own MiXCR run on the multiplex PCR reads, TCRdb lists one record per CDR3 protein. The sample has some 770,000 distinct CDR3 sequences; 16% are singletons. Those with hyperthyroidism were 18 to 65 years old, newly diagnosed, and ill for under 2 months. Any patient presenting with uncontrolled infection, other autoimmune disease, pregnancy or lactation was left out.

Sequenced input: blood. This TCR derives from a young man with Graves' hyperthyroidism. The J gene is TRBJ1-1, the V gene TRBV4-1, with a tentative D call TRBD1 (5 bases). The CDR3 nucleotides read TGCGCCAGCAGCTGGGGGGGGGAAGCTTTCTTT. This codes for CASSWGGEAFF.